Below are 5 T cell receptor beta chains sequenced from a single sample in a study of blood T cell repertoires in COVID-19. Measured with immunoSEQ multiplex PCR; TCRdb has only the in-frame clones, and not every one. The sample gives around 460,000 clones, around 90% of which show up once; more than 0.7% is in the top ten. Sequenced: peripheral blood. Source of these receptors: a man aged 18 to 29 with COVID-19, enrolled during active disease.

The chain joins TRBV15 to TRBJ2-2; 7 bases align to TRBD1. This CDR3 contains 16 residues. With V trimmed by 8 bases and J by 10 bases, 19 bases remained unmatched. Per germline, CDR1 LNHNV and CDR2 YYDKDF (reference sequence). The CDR3 is CATASRPGTVPVELFF. The CDR3 bases are TGTGCCACCGCGAGCCGTCCCGGGACAGTGCCGGTGGAGCTGTTTTTT.

The rearrangement joins TRBV24-1 to TRBJ2-5; D is unclear. Trimming pared 2 bases from V and 5 bases from J, leaving 8 bases between. Germline V gene data show CDR1 as KGHDR and CDR2 as SFDVKD. This CDR3 comprises 13 residues. The CDR3 DNA reads as TGTGCCACCAGTGATTCTCTCCGGGAGACCCAGTACTTC. Translation gives CATSDSLRETQYF.

The J gene is TRBJ2-3, the V gene TRBV3-1 (or the pseudogene TRBV3-2); 11 positions agree with TRBD2. The V segment lost 3 bases and the J segment 0 bases; nucleotides outside the gene matches: 11. In germline, CDR1 is LGHDT, CDR2 YNNKEL (reference sequence). This CDR3 spans 19 amino acids. The CDR3 DNA sequence: TGTGCCAGCAGCCACTCGACTAGCGGGGAGGATACTAGCACAGATACGCAGTATTTT. This gives the protein CASSHSTSGEDTSTDTQYF.

This sequence joins TRBV27 and TRBJ2-7; TRBD2 aligns across 15 bases. Germline loops: CDR1 MNHEY, CDR2 SMNVEV (reference sequence). J gave up 5 bases and V 4 bases, and 3 bases lay outside the gene matches. The length of the CDR3 is 15 residues. The chain's CDR3 is CASSWGTSGGNEQYF. CDR3 bases: TGTGCCAGCAGTTGGGGGACTAGCGGGGGGAACGAGCAGTACTTC.

This clone was seen more than once but under ten times. The chain recombines TRBV7-9 with TRBJ1-5; tentatively, D is TRBD1 (5 bases). The CDR3 has 15 amino acids. Trimming removed 1 base from V and 4 bases from J, with 11 bases in between. Germline loops: CDR1 SEHNR, CDR2 FQNEAQ (reference sequence). CDR3 loop: CASSLGSGLNQPQHF. CDR3 in DNA: TGTGCCAGCAGCTTAGGCTCAGGGCTGAATCAGCCCCAGCATTTT. Together with reference TRBV7-9 and TRBJ1-5, the CDR3 gives the full variable domain: DTGVSQNPRHKITKRGQNVTFRCDPISEHNRLYWYRQTLGQGPEFLTYFQNEAQLEKSRLLSDRFSAERPKGSFSTLEIQRTEQGDSAMYLCASSLGSGLNQPQHFGDGTRLSIL.